The T cell receptor beta chain under discussion was sequenced for a study of radiotherapy plus CTLA-4 blockade in lung cancer. Whole-study results and caveats: TCR clones of tumor origin grew in blood after radiotherapy plus ipilimumab.

About this clone: Its antigen is unidentified.

Data came from immunoSEQ multiplex PCR; TCRdb stores just in-frame clones and leaves some out. The sample has tens of thousands of clones; around 80% are singletons. The CDR3 length is 14 residues. The germline CDR1 and CDR2 sequences are MNHEY and SVGAGI. V was trimmed by 5 bases and J by 4 bases, leaving 14 bases between them. Patients with chemo-refractory metastatic non-small-cell lung cancer received focal radiation plus CTLA-4 blockade with ipilimumab. The chain links TRBV6-5 to TRBJ1-2; D is possibly TRBD1 (6 bases). This clonotype originated in a human donor with non-small cell lung cancer who had a complete response to radiotherapy plus ipilimumab. The sequencing used peripheral blood, collected from a patient treated with radiotherapy plus ipilimumab. CDR3 loop: CASSPATGIYGYTF. DNA of the CDR3: TGTGCCAGCAGTCCAGCGACAGGAATCTATGGCTACACCTTC.